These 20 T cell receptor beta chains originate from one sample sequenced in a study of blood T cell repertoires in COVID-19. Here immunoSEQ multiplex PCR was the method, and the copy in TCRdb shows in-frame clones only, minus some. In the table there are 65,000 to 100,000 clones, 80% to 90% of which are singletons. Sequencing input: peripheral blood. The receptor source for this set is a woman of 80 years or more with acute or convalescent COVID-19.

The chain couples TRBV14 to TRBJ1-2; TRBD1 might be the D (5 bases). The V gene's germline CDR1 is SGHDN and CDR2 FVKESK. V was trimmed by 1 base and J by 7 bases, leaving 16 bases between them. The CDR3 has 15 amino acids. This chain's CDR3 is CASSQVGGPRAGYTF. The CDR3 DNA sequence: TGTGCCAGCAGCCAAGTGGGGGGTCCTAGGGCTGGCTACACCTTC.

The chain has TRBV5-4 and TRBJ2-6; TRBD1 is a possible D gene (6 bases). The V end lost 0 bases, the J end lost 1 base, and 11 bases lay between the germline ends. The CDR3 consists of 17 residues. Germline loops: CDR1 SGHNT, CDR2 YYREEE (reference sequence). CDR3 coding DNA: TGTGCCAGCAGCTTGGAGACAGGCTTTTCTGGGGCCAACGTCCTGACTTTC. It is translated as CASSLETGFSGANVLTF.

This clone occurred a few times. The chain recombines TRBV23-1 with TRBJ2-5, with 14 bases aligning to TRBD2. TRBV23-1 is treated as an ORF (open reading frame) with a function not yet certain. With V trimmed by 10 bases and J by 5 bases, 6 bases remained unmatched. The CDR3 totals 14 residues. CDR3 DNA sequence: TGCGCCAACTGGACTAGCGGGGGGAAGGAGACCCAGTACTTC. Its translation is CANWTSGGKETQYF.

The CDR3 bases are TGCGCCAGCAGCAGGGAGGCGTTCTACGAGCAGTACTTC. It codes for CASSREAFYEQYF. The V gene is TRBV5-1, the J gene TRBJ2-7; tentative D call: TRBD2 (6 bases). V lost 4 bases and J lost 3, with 11 bases in between. The CDR3 is made up of 13 amino acids. Germline CDR1 and CDR2: SGHRS and YFSETQ. Full variable domain (rest looked up from reference TRBV5-1 and TRBJ2-7): KAGVTQTPRYLIKTRGQQVTLSCSPISGHRSVSWYQQTPGQGLQFLFEYFSETQRNKGNFPGRFSGRQFSNSRSEMNVSTLELGDSALYLCASSREAFYEQYFGPGTRLTVT.

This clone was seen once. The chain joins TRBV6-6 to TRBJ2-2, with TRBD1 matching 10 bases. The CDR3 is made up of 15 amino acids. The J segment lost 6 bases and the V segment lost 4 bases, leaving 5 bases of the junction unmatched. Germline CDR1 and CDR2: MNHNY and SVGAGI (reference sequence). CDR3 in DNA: TGTGCCAGCAGTTCGACAGGGGGCGAGTCCGGGGAGCTGTTTTTT. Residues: CASSSTGGESGELFF.

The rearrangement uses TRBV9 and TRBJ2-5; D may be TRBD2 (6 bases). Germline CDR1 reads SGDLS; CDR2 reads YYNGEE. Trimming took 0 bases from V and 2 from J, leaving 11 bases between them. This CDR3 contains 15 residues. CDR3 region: CASSVENGSQETQYF. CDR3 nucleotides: TGTGCCAGCAGCGTAGAAAACGGGAGTCAAGAGACCCAGTACTTC.

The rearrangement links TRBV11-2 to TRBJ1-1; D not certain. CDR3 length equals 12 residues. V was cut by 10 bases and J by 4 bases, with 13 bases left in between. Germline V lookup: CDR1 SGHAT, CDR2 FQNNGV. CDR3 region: CAITRRGTEAFF. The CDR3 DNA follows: TGTGCCATCACACGACGGGGCACTGAAGCTTTCTTT.

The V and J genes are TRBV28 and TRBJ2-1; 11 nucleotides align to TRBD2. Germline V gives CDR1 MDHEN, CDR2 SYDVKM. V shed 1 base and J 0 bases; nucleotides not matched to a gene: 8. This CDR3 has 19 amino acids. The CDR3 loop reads CASSLFASGGLSSYNEQFF. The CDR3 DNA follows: TGTGCCAGCAGTTTATTTGCTAGCGGGGGGCTGAGCTCCTACAATGAGCAGTTCTTC.

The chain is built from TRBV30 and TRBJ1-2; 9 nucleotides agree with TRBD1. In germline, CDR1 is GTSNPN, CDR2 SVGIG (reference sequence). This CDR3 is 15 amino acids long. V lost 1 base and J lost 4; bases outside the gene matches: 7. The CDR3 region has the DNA TGTGCCTGGAGTGCACGGACAGGGGACTCCTATGGCTACACCTTC. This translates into CAWSARTGDSYGYTF.

The CDR3 loop is CASSSVLGSSNEQFF. In DNA form, the CDR3 reads TGTGCCAGCAGCAGCGTATTGGGTTCCAGCAATGAGCAGTTCTTC. The genes are TRBV9 and TRBJ2-1; D not certain. The CDR3 is made up of 15 amino acids. CDR1 is SGDLS, CDR2 YYNGEE, per germline. The V gene lost 4 bases and the J gene lost 6 bases, with 17 bases spanning the gap.

CDR3 in DNA: TGTGCCAGCAGCCCAACTAGCGGGGGTAGCACAGATACGCAGTATTTT. It yields the protein CASSPTSGGSTDTQYF. The chain is built from TRBV4-2 and TRBJ2-3; TRBD2 agrees at 11 bases. Germline CDR1 and CDR2: LGHNA and YNFKEQ. J lost 0 bases, V lost 4 bases, and 3 bases had no gene match. The CDR3 spans 16 residues.

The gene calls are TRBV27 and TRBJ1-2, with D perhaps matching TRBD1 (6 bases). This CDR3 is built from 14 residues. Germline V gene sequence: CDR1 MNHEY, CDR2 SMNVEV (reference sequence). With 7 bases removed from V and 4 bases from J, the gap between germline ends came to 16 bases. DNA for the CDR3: TGTGCCAGCAAAGCCCTTTCGGACAGCTATGGCTACACCTTC. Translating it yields CASKALSDSYGYTF.

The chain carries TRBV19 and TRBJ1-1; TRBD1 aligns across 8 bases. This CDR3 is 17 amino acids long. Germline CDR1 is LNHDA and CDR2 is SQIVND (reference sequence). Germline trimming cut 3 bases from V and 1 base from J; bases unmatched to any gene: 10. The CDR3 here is CASSILGTGLPNTEAFF. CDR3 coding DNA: TGTGCCAGTAGTATTCTGGGGACAGGCCTTCCGAACACTGAAGCTTTCTTT.

The CDR3: CASSGGRAGANEKLFF. The CDR3 nucleotides read TGTGCCAGCAGTGGGGGCCGGGCAGGGGCAAATGAAAAACTGTTTTTT. The chain employs TRBV2 and TRBJ1-4; D possibly corresponds to TRBD1 (6 bases). Germline V CDR1 and CDR2: SNHLY, FYNNEI. The germline V and J ends were trimmed by 4 bases and 5 bases, with 17 bases remaining between them. CDR3 length: 16 amino acids.

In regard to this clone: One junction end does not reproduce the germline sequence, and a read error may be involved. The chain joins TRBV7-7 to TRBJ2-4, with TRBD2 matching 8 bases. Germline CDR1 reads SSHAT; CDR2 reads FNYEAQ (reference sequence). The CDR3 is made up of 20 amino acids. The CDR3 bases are TGTGCTAGCACCAACTGCCAGGGACGGATAAAGCGGGAGAGGGAAAACATTCAGTACTTC. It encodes CASTNCQGRIKRERENIQYF.

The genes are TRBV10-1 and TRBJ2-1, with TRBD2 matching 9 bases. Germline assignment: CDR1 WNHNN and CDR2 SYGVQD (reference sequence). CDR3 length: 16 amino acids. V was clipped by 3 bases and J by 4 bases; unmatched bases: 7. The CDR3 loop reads CASSERGLAGYNEQFF. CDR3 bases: TGCGCCAGCAGTGAACGGGGACTAGCAGGTTACAATGAGCAGTTCTTC.

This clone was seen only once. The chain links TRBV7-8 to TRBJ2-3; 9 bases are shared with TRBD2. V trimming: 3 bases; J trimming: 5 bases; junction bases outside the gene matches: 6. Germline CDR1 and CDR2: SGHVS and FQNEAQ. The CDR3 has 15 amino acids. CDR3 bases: TGTGCCAGCAGCTTCAATAAACTAGCGGGAGATACGCAGTATTTT. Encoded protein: CASSFNKLAGDTQYF. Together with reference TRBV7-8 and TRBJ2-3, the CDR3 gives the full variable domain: GAGVSQSPRYKVAKRGQDVALRCDPISGHVSLFWYQQALGQGPEFLTYFQNEAQLDKSGLPSDRFFAERPEGSVSTLKIQRTQQEDSAVYLCASSFNKLAGDTQYFGPGTRLTVL.

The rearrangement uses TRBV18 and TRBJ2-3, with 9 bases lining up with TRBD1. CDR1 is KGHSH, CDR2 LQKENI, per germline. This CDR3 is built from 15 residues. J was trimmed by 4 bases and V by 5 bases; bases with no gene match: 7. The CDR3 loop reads CASSSNTGGSDTQYF. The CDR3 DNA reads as TGTGCCAGCTCATCAAATACAGGGGGCTCAGATACGCAGTATTTT.

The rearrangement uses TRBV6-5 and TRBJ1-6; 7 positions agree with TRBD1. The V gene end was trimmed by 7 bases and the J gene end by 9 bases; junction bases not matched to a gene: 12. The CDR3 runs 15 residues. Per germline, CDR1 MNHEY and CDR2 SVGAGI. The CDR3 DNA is TGTGCCAGCACCACGACAGGGATGGGCGGTTCACCCCTCCACTTT. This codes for CASTTTGMGGSPLHF.

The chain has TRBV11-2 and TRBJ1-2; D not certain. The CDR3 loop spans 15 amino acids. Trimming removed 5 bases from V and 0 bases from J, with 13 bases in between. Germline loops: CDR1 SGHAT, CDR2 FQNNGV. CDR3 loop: CASSPLAIPNYGYTF. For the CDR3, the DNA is TGTGCCAGCAGCCCGTTAGCAATTCCTAACTATGGCTACACCTTC.